This TCR beta chain was retrieved from a study of T-cell reconstitution after alpha-beta-depleted transplantation in children. Germline-derived CDR1 and CDR2 are SGHTA and FQGTGA. This CDR3 spans 13 amino acids. The germline V and J ends were trimmed by 5 bases and 6 bases, with 12 bases remaining between them. The TCRbeta library was prepared with unique molecular identifiers. One entry per CDR3 protein, called by TCRdb with MiXCR from the PCR reads. The table lists about 400,000 distinct CDR3 sequences, roughly 20% of them singletons, with 3% to 4% in the top ten. The source material was PBMCs from the stem cell graft donor, sampled from the stem cell graft. This TCR came from a human donor who donated a stem cell graft to a child with acute myeloid leukemia. This chain links TRBV7-3 with TRBJ2-3; D remains unclear. In DNA form, the CDR3 reads TGTGCCAGCAGCCCAACATCGAAGGATACGCAGTATTTT. Protein: CASSPTSKDTQYF.